Following are 30 T cell receptor beta chains from one sample sequenced in a study of T cell responses to AZD1222 COVID-19 vaccine. Here immunoSEQ multiplex PCR was the method, and the copy in TCRdb shows in-frame clones only, minus some. The sample lists about 83,000 clones; roughly 86% were seen once. The source material was peripheral blood, sampled on day 0 of AZD1222 vaccination. These receptors all stem from an adult in good health.

The rearrangement links TRBV27 to TRBJ2-7; 15 bases match TRBD2. Germline trimming cut 5 bases from V and 0 bases from J; bases unmatched to any gene: 5. Germline CDR1 MNHEY, CDR2 SMNVEV (reference sequence). The CDR3 covers 17 residues. The CDR3 sequence is CASSRTSGGVYSYEQYF. DNA for the CDR3: TGTGCCAGCAGTCGGACTAGCGGGGGGGTCTACTCCTACGAGCAGTACTTC.

This clone showed up just a few times. CDR3 loop: CASSYRTGAYEQYF. In nucleotides, the CDR3 is TGTGCCAGCAGTTACCGGACAGGGGCCTACGAGCAGTACTTC. V and J are TRBV6-5 and TRBJ2-7; TRBD1 matches at 9 bases. The J segment lost 2 bases and the V segment lost 2 bases, leaving 1 base of the junction unmatched. Germline V lookup: CDR1 MNHEY, CDR2 SVGAGI. The CDR3 consists of 14 residues.

This clone was seen a few times. CDR3 sequence (DNA): TGCGCCAGCAGCTTGACAGGGATCGGAGGGCTGAACACTGAAGCTTTCTTT. It is translated as CASSLTGIGGLNTEAFF. The V and J genes are TRBV5-1 and TRBJ1-1, with D possibly TRBD1 on 6 matching bases. The CDR3 totals 17 residues. CDR1 and CDR2 (germline): SGHRS, YFSETQ. V lost 1 base to trimming and J lost 0 bases, with 16 bases between them.

This rearrangement joins TRBV4-3 to TRBJ2-3; 11 positions agree with TRBD2. The germline V gene encodes CDR1 LGHNA and CDR2 YSLEER. The junction had 14 bases not matched to a gene; V was cut back by 4 bases and J by 5 bases. The CDR3 consists of 18 residues. CDR3 sequence: CASSPRRRLAGWKDTQYF. The CDR3 DNA sequence: TGCGCCAGCAGCCCCCGGAGAAGACTAGCGGGGTGGAAAGATACGCAGTATTTT.

This chain joins TRBV6-5 and TRBJ2-2; D is uncertain. Germline CDR1 reads MNHEY; CDR2 reads SVGAGI. Deletions cut 7 bases from V and 7 bases from J, with 10 bases between. CDR3 length: 12 residues. The CDR3 region is CASNPWGGELFF. CDR3 coding DNA: TGTGCCAGCAATCCGTGGGGCGGGGAGCTGTTTTTT.

The V and J genes are TRBV5-1 and TRBJ2-3; 11 nucleotides line up with TRBD2. CDR1 and CDR2 (germline): SGHRS, YFSETQ. V lost 4 bases and J lost 6; bases outside the gene matches: 4. The CDR3 is 14 amino acids. The CDR3 reads CASSQGLAVDTQYF. CDR3 DNA sequence: TGCGCCAGCAGCCAGGGACTAGCGGTCGATACGCAGTATTTT.

The chain employs TRBV7-2 and TRBJ2-4, with D possibly being TRBD1 (5 bases). The CDR3 contains 13 residues. V shed 5 bases and J shed 1 base, with 6 bases lying between them. The germline V gene has CDR1 SGHTA and CDR2 FQGNSA. The CDR3 region has the DNA TGTGCCAGCAGCAAGGGGGCCAAAAACATTCAGTACTTC. Protein: CASSKGAKNIQYF.

The chain is built from TRBV20-1 and TRBJ2-1, with D hard to call. The V gene's germline CDR1 is DFQATT and CDR2 SNEGSKA (reference sequence). The CDR3 extends over 11 amino acids. CDR3 in amino acids: CNGHRDNEQFF. DNA for the CDR3: TGCAACGGTCACAGAGACAATGAGCAGTTCTTC.

The chain employs TRBV5-1 and TRBJ1-2; TRBD1 matches 7 bases. This CDR3 has 15 amino acids. J gave up 4 bases and V 3 bases, and 9 bases lay outside the gene matches. CDR1 SGHRS and CDR2 YFSETQ come from the germline V gene. The CDR3 here is CASSSQTGKLYGYTF. In nucleotides, the CDR3 is TGCGCCAGCAGCTCGCAGACAGGGAAACTCTATGGCTACACCTTC.

The gene calls are TRBV7-2 and TRBJ2-2; 7 nucleotides line up with TRBD1. The CDR3 is 15 amino acids. In germline, CDR1 is SGHTA, CDR2 FQGNSA. V was clipped by 5 bases and J by 3 bases; unmatched bases: 6. The CDR3 loop is CASSPPGGYTGELFF. The CDR3 DNA reads as TGTGCCAGCAGCCCGCCAGGGGGTTACACCGGGGAGCTGTTTTTT. Using reference TRBV7-2 and TRBJ2-2 for the parts outside the CDR3, the full variable domain is GAGVSQSPSNKVTEKGKDVELRCDPISGHTALYWYRQSLGQGLEFLIYFQGNSAPDKSGLPSDRFSAERTGGSVSTLTIQRTQQEDSAVYLCASSPPGGYTGELFFGEGSRLTVL.

The chain is built from TRBV5-1 and TRBJ1-4, with D uncertain. The V end was cut by 5 bases, the J end by 6 bases, with 14 bases between. The CDR3 has 14 residues. Germline CDR1 SGHRS, CDR2 YFSETQ. The CDR3 nucleotides are TGCGCCAGCAGGAAGCCGGAGGACGATGAAAAACTGTTTTTT. Amino acid sequence: CASRKPEDDEKLFF.

V gene TRBV28 combines with J gene TRBJ2-1, with 7 nucleotides matching TRBD2. Germline trimming cut 5 bases from V and 7 bases from J; bases unmatched to any gene: 14. The length of the CDR3 is 16 residues. Germline V gives CDR1 MDHEN, CDR2 SYDVKM. CDR3 coding DNA: TGTGCCAGCAGTAAAATGCGGACTAGACCATTTAATGAGCAGTTCTTC. This codes for CASSKMRTRPFNEQFF.

The genes are TRBV5-1 and TRBJ2-1; 11 bases align to TRBD2. V trimming: 4 bases; J trimming: 3 bases; junction bases outside the gene matches: 0. CDR3 length: 14 amino acids. Per germline, CDR1 SGHRS and CDR2 YFSETQ. This CDR3 is CASSGLAGYNEQFF. In DNA, the CDR3 is TGCGCCAGCAGCGGACTAGCGGGCTACAATGAGCAGTTCTTC.

CDR3 coding DNA: TGTGCCAGCAGTTACTCGGGGGGGGGCAATCAGCCCCAGCATTTT. This translates into CASSYSGGGNQPQHF. J is TRBJ1-5 and V is TRBV6-5; weak D call: TRBD1 (5 bases). V lost 0 bases and J lost 2, with 8 bases in between. The CDR3 consists of 15 residues. The V gene's germline CDR1 is MNHEY and CDR2 SVGAGI.

This clone came up once. The chain couples TRBV7-9 to TRBJ2-3, with D hard to call. CDR3 length: 14 amino acids. Germline loops: CDR1 SEHNR, CDR2 FQNEAQ (reference sequence). V lost 3 bases, J lost 0 bases, and 7 bases lay in between. The CDR3 is CASSLAISTDTQYF. CDR3 DNA sequence: TGTGCCAGCAGCTTGGCCATAAGCACAGATACGCAGTATTTT.

J is TRBJ2-3 and V is TRBV5-1, with 7 bases lining up with TRBD2. V was pared by 0 bases and J by 4 bases, with 8 bases of the junction left unmatched. This CDR3 has 16 residues. Germline CDR1 reads SGHRS; CDR2 reads YFSETQ. The CDR3: CASSLGGLSFSDTQYF. In nucleotides, the CDR3 is TGCGCCAGCAGCTTGGGGGGACTAAGTTTCTCAGATACGCAGTATTTT.

The chain carries TRBV24-1 and TRBJ1-5; tentative D call: TRBD1 (6 bases). Germline V lookup: CDR1 KGHDR, CDR2 SFDVKD. Between the trimmed V and J ends, which lost 9 bases and 0 bases, there was a span of 17 bases. This CDR3 is built from 16 residues. This CDR3 is CATGQGKKYSNQPQHF. In nucleotides, the CDR3 is TGTGCCACCGGGCAGGGGAAAAAATATAGCAATCAGCCCCAGCATTTT.

The chain combines TRBV28 with TRBJ1-1; 9 bases line up with TRBD1. V was pared by 6 bases and J by 4 bases, with 9 bases of the junction left unmatched. CDR3 length equals 15 residues. Germline V gene data show CDR1 as MDHEN and CDR2 as SYDVKM. In nucleotides, the CDR3 is TGTGCCAGCAGGCAACCTGGACAGGGGCTCACTGAAGCTTTCTTT. Its protein is CASRQPGQGLTEAFF. The complete variable domain, with remaining parts taken from reference TRBV28 and TRBJ1-1, reads DVKVTQSSRYLVKRTGEKVFLECVQDMDHENMFWYRQDPGLGLRLIYFSYDVKMKEKGDIPEGYSVSREKKERFSLILESASTNQTSMYLCASRQPGQGLTEAFFGQGTRLTVV.

The V call is TRBV7-8, the J call TRBJ1-1; 11 positions match TRBD1. Germline CDR1 reads SGHVS; CDR2 reads FQNEAQ. The CDR3 extends over 14 amino acids. Losses at the gene ends were 5 bases for V and 5 bases for J; bases not matched to a gene: 4. The CDR3 region is CASSRDRGTTEAFF. As DNA, the CDR3 is TGTGCCAGCAGCCGGGACAGGGGGACTACTGAAGCTTTCTTT.

The rearrangement uses TRBV5-6 and TRBJ1-2, with a possible D match to TRBD1 (6 bases). The germline V and J ends were trimmed by 4 bases and 7 bases, with 14 bases remaining between them. Per germline, CDR1 SGHDT and CDR2 YYEEEE. The CDR3 loop spans 13 amino acids. Here the CDR3 DNA reads TGTGCCAGCAGCCCTGGACAGACCTCTGGCTACACCTTC. The encoded protein is CASSPGQTSGYTF.

J is TRBJ2-2 and V is TRBV7-6; 9 bases agree with TRBD1. This CDR3 has 16 residues. V lost 4 bases and J lost 6; bases outside the gene matches: 9. The germline V gene encodes CDR1 SGHVS and CDR2 FNYEAQ. CDR3 nucleotide sequence: TGTGCCAGCAGCTCCGACCCCACAGGGGGCCCCGGGGAGCTGTTTTTT. Residues: CASSSDPTGGPGELFF.

Written as DNA, the CDR3 is TGTGCCAGTACTCAGGACCGGAGGGTATATTTT. This gives the protein CASTQDRRVYF. The rearrangement joins TRBV19 to TRBJ1-3, with unresolved D. The V end was cut by 7 bases, the J end by 14 bases, with 15 bases between. Germline V gene lookup returns CDR1 LNHDA and CDR2 SQIVND (reference sequence). The CDR3 loop spans 11 amino acids.

The chain couples TRBV9 to TRBJ1-2; D gene uncertain. Between the trimmed V and J ends, which lost 4 bases and 1 base, there was a span of 2 bases. Germline V CDR1 and CDR2: SGDLS, YYNGEE. The CDR3 totals 11 residues. CDR3 DNA: TGTGCCAGCAGCCTTAACTATGGCTACACCTTC. Its translation: CASSLNYGYTF.

The CDR3 sequence is CATSRSHSGSSYEQYF. The CDR3 coding sequence is TGTGCCACCAGTCGAAGCCATAGCGGGAGCTCCTACGAGCAGTACTTC. V and J are TRBV15 and TRBJ2-7; 9 nucleotides match TRBD2. V was clipped by 6 bases and J by 0 bases; unmatched bases: 9. The germline V gene encodes CDR1 LNHNV and CDR2 YYDKDF (reference sequence). The CDR3 length is 16 residues.

The chain links TRBV10-3 to TRBJ2-7, with 9 bases matching TRBD2. This CDR3 comprises 14 residues. With V trimmed by 5 bases and J by 2 bases, 4 bases remained unmatched. Germline V gene lookup returns CDR1 ENHRY and CDR2 SYGVKD. CDR3 sequence (DNA): TGTGCCATCAGTTCGGCGGGGGGGGCCTACGAGCAGTACTTC. The encoded protein is CAISSAGGAYEQYF.

This clone appeared a few times. This chain links TRBV27 with TRBJ2-7, with 9 positions matching TRBD2. CDR3 size: 14 residues. Germline CDR1 and CDR2: MNHEY and SMNVEV (reference sequence). V shed 5 bases and J 5 bases; nucleotides not matched to a gene: 7. The CDR3 coding sequence is TGTGCCAGCAGTGACCTAGCGGGAACCCACGAGCAGTACTTC. It is translated as CASSDLAGTHEQYF.

The chain joins TRBV4-2 to TRBJ1-2; 8 bases agree with TRBD1. The V and J ends lost 1 base and 3 bases, in that order; junction bases with no gene match: 13. Per germline, CDR1 LGHNA and CDR2 YNFKEQ. The CDR3 extends over 18 amino acids. The CDR3 is CASSQVAVGTGPHYGYTF. The CDR3 nucleotides read TGTGCCAGCAGCCAAGTGGCAGTTGGGACAGGCCCCCACTATGGCTACACCTTC.

On this clone: Compared with germline, one end of the junction differs, possibly owing to a read error. Other DNA variants within this sample encode the same CDR3. The CDR3 is CASSLAGVSYNEQFF. CDR3 in DNA: TGTGCCAGCAGTTTAGCGGGGGTCTCCTACAATGAGCAGTTCTTC. The chain joins TRBV7-2 to TRBJ2-1; TRBD2 agrees at 9 bases. This CDR3 spans 15 amino acids. Germline V gene lookup returns CDR1 SGHTA and CDR2 FQGNSA.

The chain has TRBV5-1 and TRBJ2-3, with D tentatively TRBD1 (6 bases). Germline-derived CDR1 and CDR2 are SGHRS and YFSETQ. The length of the CDR3 is 16 residues. Trimming removed 4 bases at V and 1 base at J, with 16 bases between. This chain's CDR3 is CASSPTRGRGTDTQYF. CDR3 DNA sequence: TGCGCCAGCAGCCCTACCAGGGGTAGGGGCACAGATACGCAGTATTTT.

This sequence joins TRBV27 and TRBJ1-4, with D uncertain. The CDR3 spans 14 residues. The germline V and J ends were trimmed by 3 bases and 5 bases, with 10 bases remaining between them. CDR1 MNHEY and CDR2 SMNVEV come from the germline V gene (reference sequence). The DNA of the CDR3 is TGTGCCAGCAGTTTTGACCGACGAAATGAAAAACTGTTTTTT. Amino acids: CASSFDRRNEKLFF.